The rows below give T cell receptor beta chains drawn from one sample of a study of radiotherapy plus CTLA-4 blockade in lung cancer. Method: immunoSEQ multiplex PCR; TCRdb's copy keeps in-frame clones and lacks some. The repertoire has approximately 80,000 clones, over 65% of them found once; the top ten carry more than 8%. The input for sequencing was peripheral blood, taken from a patient treated with radiotherapy plus ipilimumab. The source of these receptors is a human donor with non-small cell lung cancer whose response to radiotherapy plus ipilimumab could not be evaluated. Each CDR3 is given with its conserved first and last residue. The order of the fields is D gene, clone size, V gene, J gene, CDR3 DNA, CDR3 protein. D genes are given only for firm matches. Size is stated for part of the rows, as once, few or many counts, or as a class when the clone is expanded.

>TRBD1|once|TRBV9|TRBJ1-2
TGTGCCAGCAGCGTAGGTGGGACAGGGGGCGCCTCCGGTTGTGGCTACACCTTC
CASSVGGTGGASGCGYTF
>TRBD1|NA|TRBV4-1|TRBJ1-1
TGCGCCAGCAGGCGGACAGGGGGGGAGAACACTGAAGCTTTCTTT
CASRRTGGENTEAFF
>NA|NA|TRBV6-5|TRBJ1-5
TGTGCCAGCAGCCAGGTTACCAATCAGCCCCAGCATTTT
CASSQVTNQPQHF
>NA|NA|TRBV19|TRBJ1-4
TGTGCCAGTAGTATCCTACAGGGTTCTAATGAAAAACTGTTTTTT
CASSILQGSNEKLFF
>NA|once|TRBV28|TRBJ2-3
TGTGCCAGCAGTTTCTCGTGGGTTGCGGGGCCCACAGATACGCAGTATTTT
CASSFSWVAGPTDTQYF
>NA|NA|TRBV9|TRBJ1-6
TGTGCCAGCAGCCCGATCTCCGGGAACTCACCCCTCCACTTT
CASSPISGNSPLHF
>TRBD2|NA|TRBV27|TRBJ2-1
TGTGCCAGCAGTTCGATAAAAGGGACTAGCGTAAACAATGAGCAGTTCTTC
CASSSIKGTSVNNEQFF
>NA|NA|TRBV11-3|TRBJ1-1
TGTGCCAGCAGCTTAGATTACAGGGTTGGCCTCACAAAAGCTTTCTTT
CASSLDYRVGLTKAFF
>NA|NA|TRBV27|TRBJ1-1
TGTGCCAGCAGAGCAGTAAGGGGCCCCGCGAACACTGAAGCTTTCTTT
CASRAVRGPANTEAFF
>NA|NA|TRBV5-5|TRBJ2-3
TGTGCCAGCAGCTTGGTGTCATTTGTCATGGCGGGTGCCGTGGGAGATACGCAGTATTTT
CASSLVSFVMAGAVGDTQYF
>TRBD1|NA|TRBV6-1|TRBJ1-6
TGTGCCAGCAGAATTCTCGGACAGGTGAATTCACCCCTCCACTTT
CASRILGQVNSPLHF
>NA|NA|TRBV29-1|TRBJ2-5
TGCAGCGTTGGAGGGGAGACCCAGTACTTC
CSVGGETQYF
>TRBD2|NA|TRBV7-9|TRBJ2-7
TGTGCCAGCAGCTTAACTAGCGGGAGTTCAGTCGGCGGGGAGCAGTACTTC
CASSLTSGSSVGGEQYF
>TRBD2|once|TRBV18|TRBJ2-1
TGTGCCAGCTCACCCCTGACTAGCGGGAGCAATGAGCAGTTCTTC
CASSPLTSGSNEQFF
>NA|NA|TRBV27|TRBJ2-7
TGTGCCAGCAGTTTTAGCGCGGGCGGCCTCTCCTACGAGCAGTACTTC
CASSFSAGGLSYEQYF
>TRBD1|few|TRBV29-1|TRBJ1-2
TGCAGCGACCTAAGGGACAGGGGCTACGTTAACTATGGCTACACCTTC
CSDLRDRGYVNYGYTF
>NA|once|TRBV2|TRBJ1-5
TGTGCCAGCAGTCCTACTCAGGGTAGCAATCAGCCCCAGCATTTT
CASSPTQGSNQPQHF
>TRBD2|NA|TRBV5-1|TRBJ2-2
TGCGCCAGCAGCCTCCGAGGTGGCGGCCTAGCGGGAGGAAACACCGGGGAGCTGTTTTTT
CASSLRGGGLAGGNTGELFF
>NA|once|TRBV6-1|TRBJ1-1
TGTGCCAGCAGTGAAGTGTCTCCTGAAGCTTTCTTT
CASSEVSPEAFF
>TRBD2|NA|TRBV7-9|TRBJ2-3
TGTGCCAGCAGGGAAGTGGCGGGGGGGCCAGATACGCAGTATTTT
CASREVAGGPDTQYF
>TRBD1|NA|TRBV6-5|TRBJ1-1
TGTGCCAGCACCCCAAGACAGGGCCCCACTGAAGCTTTCTTT
CASTPRQGPTEAFF
>NA|few|TRBV5-1|TRBJ2-5
TGCGCCAGCAGCTTGGAGGCGGGCTACCAAGAGACCCAGTACTTC
CASSLEAGYQETQYF
>TRBD2|few|TRBV10-3|TRBJ2-2
TGTGCCATCAGTGAGCCCCCGGGACTAGCGGGGGATAACACCGGGGAGCTGTTTTTT
CAISEPPGLAGDNTGELFF
>TRBD2|NA|TRBV4-1|TRBJ2-3
TGCGCCAGCAGCCAAGATCGGGGGGTCTCCCTTACCACAGATACGCAGTATTTT
CASSQDRGVSLTTDTQYF
>NA|NA|TRBV5-6|TRBJ2-1
TGTGCCAGCAGCCGGGGGGACAGGTTCTCCTACAATGAGCAGTTCTTC
CASSRGDRFSYNEQFF
>NA|NA|TRBV7-9|TRBJ1-2
TGTGCCAGCAGCTTACCAGGGCACGGCTACACCTTC
CASSLPGHGYTF
>NA|few|TRBV10-3|TRBJ2-7
TGTGCCATCAGGTCCGGGACTGACTCCTACGAGCAGTACTTC
CAIRSGTDSYEQYF
>NA|few|TRBV7-9|TRBJ1-2
TGTGCCAGCAGCCAAGATTATCAGGGCAACTATGGCTACACCTTC
CASSQDYQGNYGYTF
>NA|NA|TRBV5-4|TRBJ2-7
TGTGCCAGCACCTCCCCCGGGGGCTCCTACGAGCAGTACTTC
CASTSPGGSYEQYF
>TRBD1|NA|TRBV6-5|TRBJ2-3
TGTGCCAGCAGTTTCGCGGGACAGGGATTTACAGATACGCAGTATTTT
CASSFAGQGFTDTQYF
>NA|NA|TRBV7-2|TRBJ2-4
TGTGCCAGCAGCTTATTGAGGGAAAACATTCAGTACTTC
CASSLLRENIQYF
>TRBD1|NA|TRBV30|TRBJ1-5
TGTGCCTGGAGTCCGATTGACAGGGGGGATCAGCCCCAGCATTTT
CAWSPIDRGDQPQHF
>NA|NA|TRBV7-9|TRBJ1-3
TGTGCCAGCAGCTTAGAGCGGGGCCGCTCTGGAAACACCATATATTTT
CASSLERGRSGNTIYF
>TRBD1|NA|TRBV5-1|TRBJ1-3
TGCGCCAGCAGCCCAAGGACAGGGGGCAGTGGAAACACCATATATTTT
CASSPRTGGSGNTIYF
>TRBD2|NA|TRBV6-1|TRBJ2-1
TGTGCCAGCAGTGAAAGGGGGAGCGGGAGGGGGTACAATGAGCAGTTCTTC
CASSERGSGRGYNEQFF
>TRBD2|NA|TRBV7-2|TRBJ2-3
TGTGCCAGCAGCCCCGGAACTAGCGGGGGGAGGGCAGATACGCAGTATTTT
CASSPGTSGGRADTQYF
>TRBD1|NA|TRBV5-6|TRBJ1-3
TGTGCCAGCAGCTTGGAGGGGGCGGGCGGAAACACCATATATTTT
CASSLEGAGGNTIYF
>TRBD1|few|TRBV18|TRBJ1-5
TGTGCCAGCTCACCGCTAGGGACAGGTGGTCAGCCCCAGCATTTT
CASSPLGTGGQPQHF
>NA|few|TRBV27|TRBJ2-3
TGTGCCAGCAGTTTAAACCGGCGGGCGGAAGCCACAGATACGCAGTATTTT
CASSLNRRAEATDTQYF
>TRBD1|NA|TRBV19|TRBJ1-6
TGTGCCAGTAGTACCGGGACAGCCAATTCACCCCTCCACTTT
CASSTGTANSPLHF
>TRBD2|NA|TRBV11-2|TRBJ2-2
TGTGCCAGCAGCTTCTTTGGACTAGCGGGGAACACCGGGGAGCTGTTTTTT
CASSFFGLAGNTGELFF
>TRBD1|NA|TRBV6-5|TRBJ1-5
TGTGCCAGCAGGGCTGGACAGGGGGAACAGCCCCAGCATTTT
CASRAGQGEQPQHF
>TRBD1|NA|TRBV10-3|TRBJ2-3
TGTGCCATCAGTGAGCCCGGGACAGTCACTTCATGGGATACGCAGTATTTT
CAISEPGTVTSWDTQYF
>NA|NA|TRBV28|TRBJ2-2
TGTGCCAGCAGCCCATACACCGGGGAGCTGTTTTTT
CASSPYTGELFF
>NA|NA|TRBV10-3|TRBJ2-1
TGTGCCATCACCAGTGAGGTAAGCTCCTACAATGAGCAGTTCTTC
CAITSEVSSYNEQFF
>NA|few|TRBV2|TRBJ1-1
TGTGCCACCCATGGACACAAGAACACTGAAGCTTTCTTT
CATHGHKNTEAFF